Given below is one T cell receptor beta chain in context. This receptor's antigen is unknown. One base away there is no much larger clone; base qualities are not given. The junction shows trimming of 5 bases on V and 0 bases on J, plus 11 bases between the germline ends. The CDR3 goes from the cysteine to the phenylalanine over 15 residues. Only the CDR3 portion is preserved as DNA: 45 bases, with reading frame beginning at the first base. From the germline V gene, CDR1 is SGHVS and CDR2 is FNYEAQ. Genomic DNA was extracted from sorted cells for sequencing of the TCRbeta CDR3 region. The immunoSEQ Assay was used to sequence the TCRbeta CDR3 regions. Sourced from immuneACCESS, this table was stored by TCRdb with only in-frame sequences that have V and J called. A share of the clones is absent; for the studies checked, an unresolved V gene accounts for under half, and the remainder has no known explanation. A total of 53,000 or so clones appear in this sample, roughly 92% of them only once. 18% of the sample goes to the ten largest clones.

The source of the sample is a study of OX40 agonist ivuxolimab in advanced cancers. Study-wide context: Ivuxolimab was a fully human IgG2 agonistic monoclonal antibody targeting the costimulatory receptor OX40 (CD134). The purpose of peripheral TCRbeta sequencing was to test whether ivuxolimab changed TCR sequence diversity and led to clonal T-cell expansion. Three dose-escalation patients achieved partial responses, one with hepatocellular carcinoma and two with cutaneous melanoma. The paper covers the monotherapy dose-escalation part of the phase I ivuxolimab trial, which included N of about 50 patients. The dose-escalation cohort was about 87% male with a mean age of 60 years, ranging from about 20 to 80. Among the roughly 52 dose-escalation patients, about 19 had hepatocellular carcinoma, roughly 15 melanoma, 9 renal cell carcinoma and 9 head and neck cancer. Prior anti-PD-1, anti-PD-L1 or anti-CTLA-4 therapy was permitted, and 40% of dose-escalation patients had received checkpoint inhibitors. Intravenous ivuxolimab was administered to patients every 2 weeks at six dose levels: 0.01, 0.1, 0.3, 1.5, 3 and 10 mg/kg.

Results the study describes overall, beyond this receptor: At doses from 0.1 to 3.0 mg/kg, clonal expansion was seen in both CD4+ and CD8+ blood T cells between baseline and week 6. In partial responders in the 0.1-3.0 mg/kg groups, normalized peripheral clonal expansion was found to be among the lowest, especially among CD8+ T cells. After ivuxolimab, CD8+ T cells had more expanded clones than CD4+ T cells on average. The antigen specificity of the clonally expanded peripheral T cells was not determined. Low levels of normalized T-cell clonal expansion were also seen in some nonresponding patients.

Patients with a history of autoimmune disease or receiving systemic immunosuppression were excluded from the trial. Peripheral blood for TCR sequencing was drawn from every dose cohort at baseline, at cycle 4 day 1 and at cycle 7 day 1. Samples were obtained from an open-label, multicenter, first-in-human phase I dose-escalation trial of ivuxolimab. Adults with locally advanced or metastatic head and neck squamous cell, hepatocellular, melanoma or renal cell carcinoma were enrolled in the trial. Before TCR sequencing, CD4+ T cells and CD8+ T cells from peripheral blood were sorted into separate populations.

The source of this sequence is an adult with an advanced solid tumor such as melanoma, head and neck, liver or kidney cancer. Sequencing was performed on CD4+ or CD8+ T cells sorted from blood, taken in a trial of the OX40 agonist ivuxolimab. The chain was built from TRBV7-6 and TRBJ2-1; the D gene is unclear. The CDR3 amino acid sequence is: CASSPSDSSYNEQFF. The DNA sequence is given as TGTGCCAGCAGCCCAAGTGATAGCTCCTACAATGAGCAGTTCTTC. When the CDR3 is completed using the reference TRBV7-6 and TRBJ2-1 genes on either side, the full variable domain is GAGVSQSPRYKVTKRGQDVALRCDPISGHVSLYWYRQALGQGPEFLTYFNYEAQQDKSGLPNDRFSAERPEGSISTLTIQRTEQRDSAMYRCASSPSDSSYNEQFFGPGTRLTVL.